This is a list of T cell receptor beta chains from one sample in a study of OX40 agonist ivuxolimab in advanced cancers. The repertoire was sequenced with immunoSEQ multiplex PCR; TCRdb's copy has only in-frame clones and lacks some. The sample carries around 12,000 clones, approximately 87% recorded once. The specimen was CD4+ or CD8+ T cells sorted from blood, collected in a trial of the OX40 agonist ivuxolimab. The receptor source for this set is an adult with an advanced solid tumor such as melanoma, head and neck, liver or kidney cancer. Both conserved end residues are part of each CDR3.

>TRBV7-9
CASSRDSDNEKLFF
>TRBV11-1
CASSLGTSGTYEQYF
>TRBV6-6
CASSPVGVLAKNIQYF
>TRBV11-2
CASSYRQVNTEAFF
>TRBV11-2
CASSPLAGEHEQYF
>TRBV11-2
CASSLVLKASGSRGNEQFF
>TRBV9
CASSVASGDYNEQFF
>TRBV29-1
CSVPLGGFSTEAFF
>TRBV7-9
CASTQGLVGELFF
>TRBV5-4
CASSFGPPYEQYF
>TRBV7-2
CASSFGQGLETQYF
>TRBV29-1
CSGLLGGEQFF
>TRBV16
CASSQLTGDRGNQPQHF
>TRBV14
CASSQVGGSTDTQYF
>TRBV10-3
CAISEVEGSLTPYEQYF
>TRBV14
CASSHDRGRVTGELFF
>TRBV30
CAWRWIRSSYEQYF
>TRBV7-9
CASSLSGPEQQETQYF
>TRBV28
CASSPGAYQETQYF
>TRBV6-6
CASRIRTGPGYEQYF
>TRBV9
CASSVGWATSYNTEAFF
>TRBV28
CASSLRITGANVLTF
>TRBV28
CASSRTAINQPQHF
>TRBV27
CASSLIQGTYSYEQYF
>TRBV4-1
CASSQVWVGGRYNEQFF
>TRBV9
CASTGLAGGSSYNEQFF
>TRBV10-1
CASSPGTSYGYTF
>TRBV27
CASSSLTGPDGYGHTIYF
>TRBV27
CASSVLRGNEQFF
>TRBV7-8
CASSSGGASQPQHF
>TRBV5-1
CASSNLGGAFF
>TRBV25-1
CASSEVVVGGATNTEASF
>TRBV7-9
CASSFSGLEQFF
>TRBV11-2
CASSLGLYEQYF
>TRBV7-3
CASSLRQGRYEQYF
>TRBV10-1
CASSEVEGTVNEQFF
>TRBV5-1
CASSVQDRDYEQYF
>TRBV14
CASSEPGPGANVLTF
>TRBV6-5
CASRGGRVGEKLFF
>TRBV27
CASSQERERNNEQFF
>TRBV4-1
CASSQGTNGGGTDTQYF
>TRBV7-9
CASSLENPFQETQYF
>TRBV9
CASSVGVGSSYEQYF
>TRBV30
CAWEARGNTIYF
>TRBV28
CASSLGADTQYF
>TRBV19
CASSSGRGVNEQFF
>TRBV4-3
CASSKTGGTGELFF
>TRBV7-9
CASSLGASGGYEQYF
>TRBV21-1
CASSNNGRQETQYF